The 21 T cell receptor beta chains below were found in one sample sequenced in a study of T cell responses to AZD1222 COVID-19 vaccine. Sequenced by immunoSEQ multiplex PCR; TCRdb stores in-frame clones only, minus some. The sample has some 50,000 clones, around 90% seen once. The material was peripheral blood, obtained 28 days after the second AZD1222 dose. The receptor set was obtained from an adult who received the AZD1222 COVID-19 vaccine.

J is TRBJ1-1 and V is TRBV18, with TRBD1 matching 7 bases. Germline V gene data show CDR1 as KGHSH and CDR2 as LQKENI. V gave up 6 bases and J gave up 0 bases; unmatched junction bases: 4. The CDR3 spans 14 residues. CDR3 region: CASSQQGLNTEAFF. In nucleotides, the CDR3 is TGTGCCAGCTCCCAACAGGGGCTGAACACTGAAGCTTTCTTT.

V and J are TRBV4-1 and TRBJ1-2; D not certain. This CDR3 is 14 amino acids long. Germline V CDR1 and CDR2: MGHRA, YSYEKL. V was cut by 1 base and J by 7 bases, with 13 bases left in between. CDR3 sequence (DNA): TGCGCCAGCAGCCAAGTGACTTCTGGACGTGGCTACACCTTC. The encoded protein is CASSQVTSGRGYTF.

The V call is TRBV28, the J call TRBJ1-5, with D possibly TRBD1 on 5 matching bases. This CDR3 has 17 amino acids. V lost 1 base and J 5 bases, leaving 18 bases between the germline ends. Germline V lookup: CDR1 MDHEN, CDR2 SYDVKM. The CDR3 nucleotides are TGTGCCAGCAGTTTATATCCGAGGGTGAAGGGGTATCAGCCCCAGCATTTT. The encoded protein is CASSLYPRVKGYQPQHF.

The chain has TRBV6-5 and TRBJ1-5, with TRBD1 as a possible D gene (5 bases). Per the germline V gene, CDR1 is MNHEY and CDR2 is SVGAGI. Trimming took 2 bases from V and 7 from J, leaving 15 bases between them. This CDR3 has 15 residues. The CDR3 sequence is CASSYPTSAGQPQHF. The CDR3 DNA is TGTGCCAGCAGTTACCCCACCAGTGCAGGGCAGCCCCAGCATTTT.

CDR3 amino acids: CASSLLTAYSGNTIYF. CDR3 bases: TGTGCCAGCAGTTTGTTGACGGCATACTCTGGAAACACCATATATTTT. This chain uses TRBV28 with TRBJ1-3, with unresolved D. V lost 3 bases, J lost 0 bases, and 12 bases lay in between. This CDR3 has 16 amino acids. Germline V lookup: CDR1 MDHEN, CDR2 SYDVKM.

CDR3: CASRQGTYNEQFF. In DNA form, the CDR3 reads TGTGCCAGCCGACAGGGGACCTACAATGAGCAGTTCTTC. V and J are TRBV10-3 and TRBJ2-1, with TRBD1 identical over 8 bases. In germline, CDR1 is ENHRY, CDR2 SYGVKD. The trim removed 10 bases at V and 2 bases at J, leaving 4 bases unmatched. This CDR3 comprises 13 residues.

This clone appeared a single time. The genes are TRBV29-1 and TRBJ2-7; D unclear. V shed 6 bases and J shed 3 bases, with 6 bases lying between them. There are 10 residues in the CDR3. Germline V lookup: CDR1 SQVTM, CDR2 ANQGSEA. CDR3: CSVRNYEQYF. The CDR3 region has the DNA TGCAGCGTCCGTAACTACGAGCAGTACTTC.

The chain uses TRBV2 and TRBJ2-4, with D perhaps matching TRBD1 or TRBD2 (6 bases each). Germline CDR1 is SNHLY and CDR2 is FYNNEI. Trimming pared 7 bases from V and 1 base from J, leaving 20 bases between. CDR3 length: 17 residues. CDR3 amino acids: CASTKEGGSGAKNIQYF. In DNA, the CDR3 is TGTGCCAGCACCAAAGAGGGGGGTAGTGGGGCCAAAAACATTCAGTACTTC.

J is TRBJ2-1 and V is TRBV28; D gene unclear. Trimming shortened V by 6 bases and J by 8 bases, and 14 bases separated the two germline ends. CDR3 size: 13 residues. Germline CDR1 MDHEN, CDR2 SYDVKM. The CDR3 region is CASSPLGFHEQFF. CDR3 nucleotide sequence: TGTGCCAGCAGCCCCCTGGGGTTCCATGAGCAGTTCTTC.

This sequence joins TRBV4-1 and TRBJ2-3; TRBD2 matches 8 bases. CDR3 length equals 14 residues. Losses at the gene ends were 3 bases for V and 4 bases for J; bases not matched to a gene: 3. Germline loops: CDR1 MGHRA, CDR2 YSYEKL. The CDR3 reads CASSQTGGPDTQYF. DNA for the CDR3: TGCGCCAGCAGCCAGACGGGAGGGCCAGATACGCAGTATTTT.

The chain has TRBV25-1 and TRBJ1-4, with D uncertain. V was trimmed by 0 bases and J by 7 bases, leaving 15 bases between them. CDR3 size: 16 residues. Germline CDR1 and CDR2: MGHDK and SYGVNS. The CDR3 DNA reads as TGTGCCAGCAGTGAATATGCGGCCGCTCTGACTGAAAAACTGTTTTTT. Its translation: CASSEYAAALTEKLFF.

The chain recombines TRBV5-4 with TRBJ1-3; maybe TRBD1 (6 bases). There are 16 residues in the CDR3. In germline, CDR1 is SGHNT, CDR2 YYREEE (reference sequence). The V end was cut by 4 bases, the J end by 1 base, with 15 bases between. The CDR3 region has the DNA TGTGCCAGCAGCGGTCCGAGGACAGATTCTGGAAACACCATATATTTT. Protein: CASSGPRTDSGNTIYF.

The V and J genes are TRBV7-9 and TRBJ2-1; D may match TRBD1 or TRBD2 (5 bases each). This CDR3 has 14 amino acids. Germline lookup yields CDR1 SEHNR and CDR2 FQNEAQ (reference sequence). The V end was cut by 5 bases, the J end by 8 bases, with 16 bases between. The DNA of the CDR3 is TGTGCCAGCAGCCCCGGGGACGGCTTTCATGAGCAGTTCTTC. Protein product: CASSPGDGFHEQFF.

This chain links TRBV5-1 with TRBJ1-4, with D possibly matching TRBD1 (5 bases). The CDR3 runs to 14 residues. The germline V gene has CDR1 SGHRS and CDR2 YFSETQ. V shed 4 bases and J shed 0 bases, with 7 bases lying between them. For the CDR3, the DNA is TGCGCCAGCAGCCAGACAGCAACTAATGAAAAACTGTTTTTT. Its protein is CASSQTATNEKLFF.

The J gene is TRBJ1-2, the V gene TRBV4-1; 9 bases match TRBD1. The CDR3 runs 17 residues. V was clipped by 5 bases and J by 6 bases; unmatched bases: 16. In germline, CDR1 is MGHRA, CDR2 YSYEKL. CDR3 in DNA: TGCGCCAGCAGCTCTCCGGGACAGGGCCCACTGAGGGATGGCTACACCTTC. It is translated as CASSSPGQGPLRDGYTF.

CDR3 sequence reads: CASGAGGHGELFF. The CDR3 region has the DNA TGTGCCAGCGGGGCAGGGGGCCACGGGGAGCTGTTTTTT. The V gene is TRBV19, the J gene TRBJ2-2, with TRBD1 matching 8 bases. The ends lost 9 bases at V and 7 bases at J; junction bases unmatched: 7. Germline V gene data show CDR1 as LNHDA and CDR2 as SQIVND (reference sequence). This CDR3 is built from 13 residues. Full variable domain (outside the CDR3, taken from reference TRBV19 and TRBJ2-2): DGGITQSPKYLFRKEGQNVTLSCEQNLNHDAMYWYRQDPGQGLRLIYYSQIVNDFQKGDIAEGYSVSREKKESFPLTVTSAQKNPTAFYLCASGAGGHGELFFGEGSRLTVL.

CDR3 residues: CASSHNNRGRLYNEQFF. The CDR3 DNA follows: TGTGCCAGCAGCCATAACAACAGGGGACGTCTTTACAATGAGCAGTTCTTC. The chain carries TRBV14 and TRBJ2-1; 7 bases agree with TRBD1. Germline V CDR1 and CDR2: SGHDN, FVKESK. The CDR3 consists of 17 residues. With V trimmed by 3 bases and J by 4 bases, 12 bases remained unmatched. Complete variable domain (other parts from reference TRBV14 and TRBJ2-1): EAGVTQFPSHSVIEKGQTVTLRCDPISGHDNLYWYRRVMGKEIKFLLHFVKESKQDESGMPNNRFLAERTGGTYSTLKVQPAELEDSGVYFCASSHNNRGRLYNEQFFGPGTRLTVL.

The chain joins TRBV6-1 to TRBJ1-2; no clear D. The germline V gene encodes CDR1 MNHNS and CDR2 SASEGT. The length of the CDR3 is 14 residues. V was cut by 4 bases and J by 3 bases, with 12 bases left in between. CDR3 in amino acids: CASSVALGDYGYTF. In DNA form, the CDR3 reads TGTGCCAGCAGTGTAGCCCTAGGCGACTATGGCTACACCTTC.

This chain joins TRBV5-1 and TRBJ2-2, with 7 bases lining up with TRBD2. CDR1 is SGHRS and CDR2 is YFSETQ in the germline V gene. J gave up 0 bases and V 3 bases, and 5 bases lay outside the gene matches. There are 16 residues in the CDR3. This CDR3 is CASSYSSGTNTGELFF. CDR3 in DNA: TGCGCCAGCAGCTACTCTAGCGGAACGAACACCGGGGAGCTGTTTTTT.

The CDR3 bases are TGCGCCAGCAGCGACCCCGCAGCTTCGGGCGAGCAGTACTTC. This encodes CASSDPAASGEQYF. The chain recombines TRBV5-1 with TRBJ2-7, with unresolved D. Germline CDR1 SGHRS, CDR2 YFSETQ. Trimming removed 4 bases at V and 6 bases at J, with 17 bases between. This CDR3 contains 14 residues.

V gene TRBV25-1 combines with J gene TRBJ1-1, with a tentative D call TRBD1 (5 bases). There are 15 residues in the CDR3. Germline V lookup: CDR1 MGHDK, CDR2 SYGVNS. V lost 6 bases and J 3 bases, leaving 17 bases between the germline ends. CDR3 amino acids: CASSGGRGLHTEAFF. CDR3 sequence (DNA): TGTGCCAGCAGCGGGGGAAGGGGACTCCACACTGAAGCTTTCTTT. The variable domain in full, with the rest retrieved from reference TRBV25-1 and TRBJ1-1, is EADIYQTPRYLVIGTGKKITLECSQTMGHDKMYWYQQDPGMELHLIHYSYGVNSTEKGDLSSESTVSRIRTEHFPLTLESARPSHTSQYLCASSGGRGLHTEAFFGQGTRLTVV.